The 10 T cell receptor beta chains below come from one sample, sequenced in a study of blood T cell repertoires in COVID-19. Profiling relied on immunoSEQ multiplex PCR, and the TCRdb table lists in-frame clones only, not all of them. The repertoire includes some 97,000 clones, just under 95% of them detected once, and more than 5% sits in the top ten. The sample consisted of peripheral blood. These receptors all stem from a man between 65 and 80 years old with acute or convalescent COVID-19.

This clone has a single count. V usage is TRBV5-5 and J usage is TRBJ2-3, with D possibly matching TRBD1 (5 bases). Trimming stripped 0 bases from V and 5 bases from J, with 19 bases between. Germline lookup yields CDR1 SGHKS and CDR2 YYEKEE (reference sequence). This CDR3 has 17 amino acids. Here the CDR3 reads CASSLAAGWTLGDTQYF. The CDR3, as DNA: TGTGCCAGCAGCTTGGCGGCAGGGTGGACCCTCGGAGATACGCAGTATTTT.

The V and J genes are TRBV3-1 (or the pseudogene TRBV3-2) and TRBJ2-1; D ambiguous. Trimming left V 5 bases short and J 5 bases short, with 10 bases between. From germline, CDR1 is LGHDT and CDR2 YNNKEL (reference sequence). The CDR3 covers 13 residues. CDR3 amino acids: CASSFLTDNEQFF. The CDR3 nucleotides are TGTGCCAGCAGCTTCCTCACAGACAATGAGCAGTTCTTC.

The chain is built from TRBV19 and TRBJ2-7; TRBD2 agrees at 11 bases. Germline lookup yields CDR1 LNHDA and CDR2 SQIVND (reference sequence). The CDR3 sequence is 16 residues long. Germline trimming cut 5 bases from V and 0 bases from J; bases unmatched to any gene: 6. The CDR3 spells CASSPPGTSGSYEQYF. For the CDR3, the DNA is TGTGCCAGTAGTCCCCCCGGGACTAGCGGCTCCTACGAGCAGTACTTC.

The rearrangement joins TRBV28 to TRBJ1-2; 8 bases align to TRBD1. This CDR3 has 15 residues. Germline CDR1 reads MDHEN; CDR2 reads SYDVKM. V was clipped by 5 bases and J by 3 bases; unmatched bases: 8. CDR3 nucleotide sequence: TGTGCCAGCAGTCCACGAGACAGGGGAGACTATGGCTACACCTTC. This gives the protein CASSPRDRGDYGYTF.

V and J are TRBV5-4 and TRBJ1-2, with no clear D. This CDR3 is 16 amino acids long. V shed 0 bases and J shed 4 bases, with 16 bases lying between them. Per germline, CDR1 SGHNT and CDR2 YYREEE (reference sequence). The CDR3 sequence is CASSLEGGGILYGYTF. The CDR3 DNA reads TGTGCCAGCAGCTTGGAGGGCGGAGGGATCCTCTATGGCTACACCTTC.

This clone was counted only a few times. V and J are TRBV6-5 and TRBJ1-1, with 11 bases matching TRBD1. This CDR3 spans 14 amino acids. CDR1 and CDR2 from the germline V gene are MNHEY and SVGAGI. V gave up 8 bases and J gave up 5 bases; unmatched junction bases: 7. CDR3 coding DNA: TGTGCCAGCGGGTTAGGACAGGGGGCGACTGAAGCTTTCTTT. Protein: CASGLGQGATEAFF.

V and J are TRBV27 and TRBJ1-2, with D perhaps matching TRBD1 (6 bases). Per germline, CDR1 MNHEY and CDR2 SMNVEV (reference sequence). This CDR3 spans 12 amino acids. Trimming stripped 5 bases from V and 7 bases from J, with 11 bases between. The CDR3 spells CASSPQGGGYTF. CDR3 sequence (DNA): TGTGCCAGCAGTCCACAGGGTGGTGGCTACACCTTC.

V gene TRBV6-6 combines with J gene TRBJ2-7; 8 nucleotides align to TRBD1. The CDR3 length is 15 residues. Germline V gives CDR1 MNHNY, CDR2 SVGAGI (reference sequence). Trimming at V came to 5 bases and at J to 1 base, leaving 7 bases not matched to a gene. In DNA form, the CDR3 reads TGTGCCAGCAGTCTAAGGACAGGGCCTTCCTACGAGCAGTACTTC. As protein: CASSLRTGPSYEQYF.

The chain uses TRBV19 and TRBJ1-5, with TRBD1 as a possible D gene (6 bases). V lost 11 bases and J 1 base, leaving 24 bases between the germline ends. The length of the CDR3 is 17 residues. The germline V gene has CDR1 LNHDA and CDR2 SQIVND (reference sequence). CDR3 residues: CASWDGTKGKSNQPQHF. The CDR3 DNA follows: TGTGCCTCATGGGACGGGACAAAGGGGAAGAGCAATCAGCCCCAGCATTTT.

The chain couples TRBV6-1 to TRBJ1-5; D is undetermined. The CDR3 loop spans 15 amino acids. Germline CDR1 is MNHNS and CDR2 is SASEGT. V was pared by 2 bases and J by 3 bases, with 11 bases between. CDR3 sequence (DNA): TGTGCCAGCAGTGAACTAACAGCTTACAATCAGCCCCAGCATTTT. This translates into CASSELTAYNQPQHF.